Reported below is one TCR beta chain. Its matching antigen is unknown. These data belong to a study of siplizumab effects on memory and regulatory T cells. Study-level findings and limits: Naive T cells seemed more diverse than memory cells; they also seemed major alloresponse contributors.

Germline CDR1 reads SGHRS; CDR2 reads YFSETQ. The CDR3 is 15 amino acids. V lost 3 bases and J lost 7; bases outside the gene matches: 5. Sequenced by immunoSEQ multiplex PCR; TCRdb stores in-frame clones only, minus some. This table has tens of thousands of clones, less than 80% appearing once. For a few donor pairs, CD4+ naive/memory and CD8+ naive/effector-memory/TEMRA unstimulated subsets were also sequenced. The chain joins TRBV5-1 to TRBJ1-6; 9 bases fit TRBD1. The receptor's source is a human donor in good health. The sequenced sample was memory CD4+ T cells sorted from blood. The CDR3 sequence is CASSWDRAENSPLHF. The CDR3 coding sequence is TGCGCCAGCAGCTGGGACAGGGCGGAAAATTCACCCCTCCACTTT.